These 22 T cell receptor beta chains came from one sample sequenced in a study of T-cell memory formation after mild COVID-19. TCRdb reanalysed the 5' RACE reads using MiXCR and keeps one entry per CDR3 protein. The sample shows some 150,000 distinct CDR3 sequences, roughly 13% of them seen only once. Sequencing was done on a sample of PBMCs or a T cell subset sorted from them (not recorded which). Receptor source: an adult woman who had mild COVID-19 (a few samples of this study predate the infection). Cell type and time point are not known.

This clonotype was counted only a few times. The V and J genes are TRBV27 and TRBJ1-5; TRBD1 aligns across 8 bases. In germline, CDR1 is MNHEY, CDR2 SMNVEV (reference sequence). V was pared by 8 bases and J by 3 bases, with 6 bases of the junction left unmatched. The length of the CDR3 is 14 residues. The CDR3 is CASGDRGSNQPQHF. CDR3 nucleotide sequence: TGTGCCAGCGGAGACAGGGGCTCCAATCAGCCCCAGCATTTT.

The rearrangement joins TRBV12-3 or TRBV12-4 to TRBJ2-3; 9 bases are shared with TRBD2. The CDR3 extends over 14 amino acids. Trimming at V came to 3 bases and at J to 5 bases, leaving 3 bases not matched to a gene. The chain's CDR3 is CASSFNSGGDTQYF. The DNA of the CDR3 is TGTGCCAGCAGTTTTAATAGCGGGGGAGATACGCAGTATTTT.

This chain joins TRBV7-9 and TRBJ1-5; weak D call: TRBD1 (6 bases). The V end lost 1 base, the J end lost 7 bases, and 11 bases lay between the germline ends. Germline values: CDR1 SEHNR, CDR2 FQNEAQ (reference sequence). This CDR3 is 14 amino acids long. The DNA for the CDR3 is TGTGCCAGCAGCTTAGAGGGGGGAAACCAGCCCCAGCATTTT. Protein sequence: CASSLEGGNQPQHF.

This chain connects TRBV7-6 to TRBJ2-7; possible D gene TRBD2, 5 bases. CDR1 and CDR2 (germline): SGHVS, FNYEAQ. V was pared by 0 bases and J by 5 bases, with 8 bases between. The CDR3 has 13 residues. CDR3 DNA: TGTGCCAGCAGCTTAGCGGGAGCTAACGAGCAGTACTTC. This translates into CASSLAGANEQYF.

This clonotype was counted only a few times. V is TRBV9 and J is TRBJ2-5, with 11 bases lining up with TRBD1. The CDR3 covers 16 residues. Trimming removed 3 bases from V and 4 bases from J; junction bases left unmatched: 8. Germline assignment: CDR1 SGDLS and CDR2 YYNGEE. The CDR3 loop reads CASSGRTGGRGETQYF. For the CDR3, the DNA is TGTGCCAGCAGCGGCCGGACAGGGGGCCGGGGAGAGACCCAGTACTTC.

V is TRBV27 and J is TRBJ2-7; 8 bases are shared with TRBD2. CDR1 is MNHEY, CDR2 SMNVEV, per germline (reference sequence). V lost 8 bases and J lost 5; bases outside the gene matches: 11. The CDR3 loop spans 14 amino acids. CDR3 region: CASADGLARDEQYF. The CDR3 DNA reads TGTGCCAGCGCGGACGGACTAGCCAGGGACGAGCAGTACTTC.

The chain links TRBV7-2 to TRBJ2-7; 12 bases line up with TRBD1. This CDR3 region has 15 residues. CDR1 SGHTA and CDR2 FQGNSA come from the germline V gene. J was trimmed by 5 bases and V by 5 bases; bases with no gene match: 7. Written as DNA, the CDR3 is TGTGCCAGCAGCACAGGGACAGGGGGCTTCGACGAGCAGTACTTC. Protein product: CASSTGTGGFDEQYF. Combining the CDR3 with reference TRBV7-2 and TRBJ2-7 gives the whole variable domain GAGVSQSPSNKVTEKGKDVELRCDPISGHTALYWYRQSLGQGLEFLIYFQGNSAPDKSGLPSDRFSAERTGGSVSTLTIQRTQQEDSAVYLCASSTGTGGFDEQYFGPGTRLTVT.

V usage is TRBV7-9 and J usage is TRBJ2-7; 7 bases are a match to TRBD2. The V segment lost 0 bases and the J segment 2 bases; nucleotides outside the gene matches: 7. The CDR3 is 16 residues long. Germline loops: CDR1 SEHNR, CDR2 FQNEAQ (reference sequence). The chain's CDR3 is CASSLASGAKPYEQYF. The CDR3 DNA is TGTGCCAGCAGCTTAGCGAGCGGGGCGAAGCCCTACGAGCAGTACTTC. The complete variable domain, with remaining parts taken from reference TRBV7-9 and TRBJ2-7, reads DTGVSQNPRHKITKRGQNVTFRCDPISEHNRLYWYRQTLGQGPEFLTYFQNEAQLEKSRLLSDRFSAERPKGSFSTLEIQRTEQGDSAMYLCASSLASGAKPYEQYFGPGTRLTVT.

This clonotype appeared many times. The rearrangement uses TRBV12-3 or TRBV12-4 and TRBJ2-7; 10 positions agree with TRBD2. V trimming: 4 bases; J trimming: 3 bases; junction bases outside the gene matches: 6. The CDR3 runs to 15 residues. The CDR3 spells CASSSRTSGLYEQYF. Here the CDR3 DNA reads TGTGCCAGCAGTTCCCGGACTAGCGGCCTCTACGAGCAGTACTTC.

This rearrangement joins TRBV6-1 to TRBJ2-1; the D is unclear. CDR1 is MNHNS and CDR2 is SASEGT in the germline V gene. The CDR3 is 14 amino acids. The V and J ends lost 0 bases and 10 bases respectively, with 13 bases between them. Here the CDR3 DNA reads TGTGCCAGCAGTGAAGCGGACCTCTTCGGGGAGCAGTTCTTC. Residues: CASSEADLFGEQFF.

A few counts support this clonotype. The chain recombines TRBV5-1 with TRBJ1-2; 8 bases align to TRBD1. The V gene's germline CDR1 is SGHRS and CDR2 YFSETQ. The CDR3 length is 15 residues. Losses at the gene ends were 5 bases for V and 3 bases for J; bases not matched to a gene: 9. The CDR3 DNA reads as TGCGCCAGCAGACAAGAGGACAGGGTATACTATGGCTACACCTTC. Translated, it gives CASRQEDRVYYGYTF.

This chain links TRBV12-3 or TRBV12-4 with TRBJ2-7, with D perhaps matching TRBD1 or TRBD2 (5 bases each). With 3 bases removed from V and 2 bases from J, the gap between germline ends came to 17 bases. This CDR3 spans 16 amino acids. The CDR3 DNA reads TGTGCCAGCAGTTTGTCATCCGGGGACCGAGCCTACGAGCAGTACTTC. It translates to CASSLSSGDRAYEQYF.

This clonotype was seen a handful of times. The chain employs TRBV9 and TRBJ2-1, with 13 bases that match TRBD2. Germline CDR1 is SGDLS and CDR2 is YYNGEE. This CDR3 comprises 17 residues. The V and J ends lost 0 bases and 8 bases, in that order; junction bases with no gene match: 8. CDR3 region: CASSVGWTSGSGDEQFF. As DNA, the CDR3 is TGTGCCAGCAGCGTAGGGTGGACTAGCGGGAGTGGAGATGAGCAGTTCTTC.

CDR3 DNA: TGTGCCAGTTGGGACAGGGGGTACAATGAGCAGTTCTTC. It translates to CASWDRGYNEQFF. This chain uses TRBV19 with TRBJ2-1; 11 bases are shared with TRBD1. Germline V CDR1 and CDR2: LNHDA, SQIVND (reference sequence). The CDR3 runs 13 residues. J gave up 4 bases and V 8 bases, and 1 base lay outside the gene matches.

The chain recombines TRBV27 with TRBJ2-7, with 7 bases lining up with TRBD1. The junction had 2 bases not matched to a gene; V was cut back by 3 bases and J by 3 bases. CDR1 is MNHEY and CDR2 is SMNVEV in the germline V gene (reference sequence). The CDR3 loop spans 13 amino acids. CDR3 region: CASSLTGSYEQYF. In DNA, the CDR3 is TGTGCCAGCAGTTTGACAGGGAGCTACGAGCAGTACTTC.

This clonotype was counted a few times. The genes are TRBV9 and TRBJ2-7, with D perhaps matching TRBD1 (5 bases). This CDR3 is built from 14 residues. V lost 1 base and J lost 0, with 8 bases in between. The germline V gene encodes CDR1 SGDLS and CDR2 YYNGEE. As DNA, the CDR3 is TGTGCCAGCAGCGTATATGACAGCTCCTACGAGCAGTACTTC. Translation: CASSVYDSSYEQYF.

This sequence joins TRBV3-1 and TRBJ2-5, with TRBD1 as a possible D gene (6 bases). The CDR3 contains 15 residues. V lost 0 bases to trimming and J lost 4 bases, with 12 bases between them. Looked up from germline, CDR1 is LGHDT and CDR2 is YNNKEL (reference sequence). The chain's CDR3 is CASSQDPSRGETQYF. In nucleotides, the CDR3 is TGTGCCAGCAGCCAAGATCCGAGCAGGGGAGAGACCCAGTACTTC.

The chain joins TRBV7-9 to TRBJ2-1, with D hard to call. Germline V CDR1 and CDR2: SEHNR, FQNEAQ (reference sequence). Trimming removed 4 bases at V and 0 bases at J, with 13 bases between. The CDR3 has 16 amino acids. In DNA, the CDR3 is TGTGCCAGCAGCTCGCCCCACGGATCCTCCTACAATGAGCAGTTCTTC. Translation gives CASSSPHGSSYNEQFF.

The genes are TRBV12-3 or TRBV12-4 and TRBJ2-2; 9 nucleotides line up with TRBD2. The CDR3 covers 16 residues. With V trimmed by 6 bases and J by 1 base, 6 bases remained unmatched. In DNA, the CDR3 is TGTGCCAGCAGCCCGCCTAGCGGGGTGAACACCGGGGAGCTGTTTTTT. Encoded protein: CASSPPSGVNTGELFF.

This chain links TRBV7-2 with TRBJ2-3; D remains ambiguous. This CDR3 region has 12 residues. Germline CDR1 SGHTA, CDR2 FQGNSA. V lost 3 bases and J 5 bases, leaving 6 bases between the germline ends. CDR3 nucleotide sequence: TGTGCCAGCAGCTTGTGGGGAGATACGCAGTATTTT. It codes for CASSLWGDTQYF.

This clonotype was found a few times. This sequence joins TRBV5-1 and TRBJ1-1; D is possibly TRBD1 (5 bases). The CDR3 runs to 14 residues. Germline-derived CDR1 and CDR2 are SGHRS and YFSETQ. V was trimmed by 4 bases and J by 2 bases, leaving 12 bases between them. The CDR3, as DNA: TGCGCCAGCAGCGCCGGGACGGATAACACTGAAGCTTTCTTT. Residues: CASSAGTDNTEAFF.

DNA for the CDR3: TGTGCCAGCAGCTTAGTCATTGGGAGCACAGATACGCAGTATTTT. Its protein is CASSLVIGSTDTQYF. V is TRBV7-8 and J is TRBJ2-3; D uncertain. Trimming stripped 1 base from V and 0 bases from J, with 8 bases between. The CDR3 spans 15 residues. Germline CDR1 and CDR2: SGHVS and FQNEAQ.